One and the same sample provided the 28 T cell receptor beta chains below, sequenced in a study of T cell repertoires in cytomegalovirus infection (dated by TCRdb to the late 2010s). The instrument given in TCRdb is Illumina HiSeq 1500. Through fastp at Q25 and MiXCR, TCRdb rebuilt clones from the public reads, retaining in-frame beta chains. Every CDR3 protein is listed once, alongside the most common genes and DNA of its rows. This sample gives approximately 260,000 distinct CDR3 sequences in total; 17% of them show up just once. The ten largest account for around half of the sample. Sequenced sample: CD8+ T cells from PBMCs. These receptors were collected from a human donor in good health (CMV status not recorded). Some clones in this sample may be carry-over from other donors' samples.

The table lists this clonotype with a few counts. The V and J genes are TRBV14 and TRBJ1-2; D not resolved. This CDR3 spans 13 amino acids. CDR1 is SGHDN and CDR2 is FVKESK in the germline V gene. V lost 3 bases and J lost 6, with 11 bases in between. CDR3 residues: CASSHDSLDGYTF. The CDR3, as DNA: TGTGCCAGCAGCCATGATTCATTGGATGGCTACACCTTC.

This clonotype was observed a handful of times. The chain combines TRBV4-1 with TRBJ2-7; 8 bases match TRBD1. The CDR3 is made up of 15 amino acids. V dropped 2 bases and J dropped 6; count of bases not matched to a gene: 9. Germline V gene sequence: CDR1 MGHRA, CDR2 YSYEKL. CDR3 protein: CASSQNIGQGGEQYF. The CDR3 DNA sequence: TGCGCCAGCAGCCAAAACATCGGACAGGGAGGCGAGCAGTACTTC.

This rearrangement joins TRBV3-1 to TRBJ2-7; 15 nucleotides line up with TRBD2. V lost 3 bases, J lost 2 bases, and 20 bases stayed unmatched. The CDR3 totals 22 residues. Germline loops: CDR1 LGHDT, CDR2 YNNKEL (reference sequence). The CDR3 sequence is CASSQPTFMGTSGGPKTYEQYF. The CDR3 nucleotides read TGTGCCAGCAGCCAGCCGACCTTCATGGGGACTAGCGGGGGGCCGAAAACCTACGAGCAGTACTTC.

This clonotype appeared a few times. The J gene is TRBJ2-7, the V gene TRBV6-2 or TRBV6-3, with D possibly matching TRBD1 (5 bases). This CDR3 is 15 amino acids long. Trimming cost V 6 bases and J 0 bases, with 15 bases left between them. Germline assignment: CDR1 MNHEY and CDR2 SVGEGT. As DNA, the CDR3 is TGTGCCAGCAGGGGGCTATTGGACAACTCCTACGAGCAGTACTTC. This translates into CASRGLLDNSYEQYF.

The chain carries TRBV5-6 and TRBJ2-1; D gene uncertain. Per germline, CDR1 SGHDT and CDR2 YYEEEE. CDR3 length: 13 amino acids. Trimming took off 0 bases at V and 6 bases at J, with 7 bases between the two ends. In DNA form, the CDR3 reads TGTGCCAGCAGCTTGGCCCTTCGCAATGAGCAGTTCTTC. It codes for CASSLALRNEQFF.

The rearrangement links TRBV2 to TRBJ2-7, with 11 bases fitting TRBD1. The CDR3 runs 12 residues. Trimming cost V 8 bases and J 6 bases; bases outside gene matches: 3. Germline CDR1 SNHLY, CDR2 FYNNEI. CDR3 nucleotides: TGTGCCAGCGGGACAGGGGGACTCGAGCAGTACTTC. Its translation is CASGTGGLEQYF.

This clonotype was seen a few times. The chain combines TRBV7-6 with TRBJ2-1; D call uncertain. In germline, CDR1 is SGHVS, CDR2 FNYEAQ. This CDR3 comprises 16 residues. V was shortened by 0 bases and J by 5 bases, with 14 bases between the two germline ends. CDR3 region: CASSLAPGPADNEQFF. CDR3 sequence (DNA): TGTGCCAGCAGCTTAGCCCCCGGTCCGGCAGACAATGAGCAGTTCTTC.

This clonotype was observed a handful of times. Written as DNA, the CDR3 is TGCAGTGCTACTCTTCCGTCTCCTGACAGACTGATTGGATACAATGAGCAGTTCTTC. Protein product: CSATLPSPDRLIGYNEQFF. This chain connects TRBV20-1 to TRBJ2-1; TRBD1 might be the D (5 bases). The CDR3 loop spans 19 amino acids. Deletions cut 4 bases from V and 4 bases from J, with 29 bases between. The germline V gene has CDR1 DFQATT and CDR2 SNEGSKA (reference sequence).

This clonotype occurred a few times. The gene calls are TRBV11-1 and TRBJ2-7; TRBD2 is a possible D gene (6 bases). The CDR3 is 16 residues long. Germline CDR1 is SGHAT and CDR2 is FQDESV (reference sequence). Trimming pared 1 base from V and 6 bases from J, leaving 19 bases between. The CDR3 region is CASSLDEPFGGTEQYF. The CDR3 DNA reads as TGTGCCAGCAGCTTAGATGAACCCTTTGGAGGGACCGAGCAGTACTTC.

The table lists this clonotype with many counts. J is TRBJ1-1 and V is TRBV4-3; D remains unclear. Germline CDR1 is LGHNA and CDR2 is YSLEER. The germline V and J ends were trimmed by 4 bases and 1 base, with 16 bases remaining between them. The length of the CDR3 is 16 residues. CDR3 nucleotides: TGCGCCAGCAGCCTGGGAAGTTGGGTCCGGAACACTGAAGCTTTCTTT. Protein product: CASSLGSWVRNTEAFF.

This sequence joins TRBV4-1 and TRBJ2-2; tentatively, D is TRBD2 (5 bases). Germline V CDR1 and CDR2: MGHRA, YSYEKL. V was shortened by 3 bases and J by 4 bases, with 21 bases between the two germline ends. The CDR3 covers 18 residues. CDR3 nucleotide sequence: TGCGCCAGCAGCCATGCCTTGTTTGGGAGTGGAGTCACCGGGGAGCTGTTTTTT. It yields the protein CASSHALFGSGVTGELFF.

This clonotype has a count of ten or more. V usage is TRBV7-6 and J usage is TRBJ2-6; TRBD1 aligns across 12 bases. The CDR3 extends over 18 amino acids. Looked up from germline, CDR1 is SGHVS and CDR2 is FNYEAQ. J lost 1 base, V lost 5 bases, and 6 bases had no gene match. The CDR3 here is CASSTWDRGLSGANVLTF. CDR3 in DNA: TGTGCCAGCAGCACCTGGGACAGGGGGCTATCTGGGGCCAACGTCCTGACTTTC.

This clonotype was recorded at least ten times. This chain uses TRBV12-3 or TRBV12-4 with TRBJ1-4, with unresolved D. This CDR3 contains 14 residues. V dropped 4 bases and J dropped 4 bases, with 10 bases sitting between them. The CDR3 DNA sequence: TGTGCCAGCAGTTCCAGGACCAATAATGAAAAACTGTTTTTT. It yields the protein CASSSRTNNEKLFF.

This sequence joins TRBV4-3 and TRBJ1-2, with D perhaps matching TRBD1 (5 bases). The length of the CDR3 is 14 residues. The V gene's germline CDR1 is LGHNA and CDR2 YSLEER. Trimming removed 4 bases at V and 8 bases at J, with 17 bases between. CDR3 sequence (DNA): TGCGCCAGCAGCCCGCGGACATCCGAGGGGGGCTACACCTTC. Residues: CASSPRTSEGGYTF.

This clonotype was detected ten times or more. J is TRBJ1-4 and V is TRBV12-3 or TRBV12-4; the D is unclear. The CDR3 extends over 15 amino acids. With 5 bases removed from V and 3 bases from J, the gap between germline ends came to 13 bases. The CDR3 protein is CASSPQDGPNEKLFF. The CDR3 nucleotides read TGTGCCAGCAGTCCCCAGGACGGACCTAATGAAAAACTGTTTTTT.

This chain joins TRBV20-1 and TRBJ2-7; 8 bases line up with TRBD2. Germline values: CDR1 DFQATT, CDR2 SNEGSKA (reference sequence). The CDR3 spans 16 residues. The junction had 9 bases not matched to a gene; V was cut back by 0 bases and J by 2 bases. This chain's CDR3 is CSARDLGSGTPYEQYF. The CDR3 DNA reads TGCAGTGCTAGAGATCTGGGTAGCGGGACCCCCTACGAGCAGTACTTC.

Comment on this clonotype: Relative to the germline gene, one junction end is altered; a read error may explain this. This chain uses TRBV13 with TRBJ1-2; D is perhaps TRBD1 (6 bases). The germline CDR1 and CDR2 sequences are PRHDT and FYEKMQ (reference sequence). The CDR3 length is 17 residues. In DNA, the CDR3 is TGTGCCAGCAGCTTCTCACAGGGATCGACGGGGGACTATTGCTACACCTTC. It translates to CASSFSQGSTGDYCYTF.

In its sample, this clonotype was seen many times. The genes are TRBV7-2 and TRBJ1-5; unclear D gene. CDR1 and CDR2 (germline): SGHTA, FQGNSA. The CDR3 is made up of 14 amino acids. V was shortened by 1 base and J by 4 bases, with 8 bases between the two germline ends. CDR3 sequence (DNA): TGTGCCAGCAGCTTAGAACGGGGAAATCAGCCCCAGCATTTT. It translates to CASSLERGNQPQHF.

The chain joins TRBV19 to TRBJ1-5, with D hard to call. CDR1 is LNHDA and CDR2 is SQIVND in the germline V gene (reference sequence). This CDR3 is built from 14 residues. Trimming took 10 bases from V and 1 from J, leaving 14 bases between them. CDR3 DNA sequence: TGTGCCACCTCATCCAGCGGGAGCAATCAGCCCCAGCATTTT. Translation: CATSSSGSNQPQHF.

This rearrangement joins TRBV15 to TRBJ2-5; tentatively, D is TRBD1 or TRBD2 (5 bases each). Trimming took 3 bases from V and 2 from J, leaving 13 bases between them. This CDR3 is built from 15 residues. Germline loops: CDR1 LNHNV, CDR2 YYDKDF (reference sequence). The CDR3 DNA is TGTGCCACCAGCAGTCACCGGGGCGCTCAAGAGACCCAGTACTTC. This translates into CATSSHRGAQETQYF.

This clonotype was detected ten times or more. The V and J genes are TRBV7-6 and TRBJ2-2; 8 bases are a match to TRBD1. V lost 5 bases, J lost 5 bases, and 4 bases stayed unmatched. The CDR3 is 14 amino acids. Germline V lookup: CDR1 SGHVS, CDR2 FNYEAQ. DNA of the CDR3: TGTGCCAGCAGCCGGACAGGGAGGACCGGGGAGCTGTTTTTT. It yields the protein CASSRTGRTGELFF.

This clonotype was observed many times. The V and J genes are TRBV7-6 and TRBJ1-5, with D possibly being TRBD1 (5 bases). V lost 0 bases, J lost 7 bases, and 13 bases lay in between. Germline CDR1 and CDR2: SGHVS and FNYEAQ. This CDR3 is built from 15 residues. The CDR3 DNA sequence: TGTGCCAGCAGCTTAGCGTCTGGGGCATGGCAGCCCCAGCATTTT. This gives the protein CASSLASGAWQPQHF. The variable domain in full, completed from reference TRBV7-6 and TRBJ1-5, reads GAGVSQSPRYKVTKRGQDVALRCDPISGHVSLYWYRQALGQGPEFLTYFNYEAQQDKSGLPNDRFSAERPEGSISTLTIQRTEQRDSAMYRCASSLASGAWQPQHFGDGTRLSIL.

The chain joins TRBV29-1 to TRBJ2-1; 7 positions agree with TRBD2. From germline, CDR1 is SQVTM and CDR2 ANQGSEA. V dropped 3 bases and J dropped 3; count of bases not matched to a gene: 14. This CDR3 is built from 17 residues. Here the CDR3 reads CSVDLAGDSFDYNEQFF. The CDR3 DNA follows: TGCAGCGTTGACTTGGCGGGAGATTCTTTCGACTACAATGAGCAGTTCTTC.

This clonotype was counted a few times. The chain employs TRBV5-6 and TRBJ1-5; D not certain. Germline CDR1 is SGHDT and CDR2 is YYEEEE. The ends were cut back, 0 bases at V and 5 bases at J, with 9 bases in the middle. The CDR3 loop spans 14 amino acids. The CDR3 here is CASSLGAGYQPQHF. CDR3 nucleotides: TGTGCCAGCAGCTTGGGTGCGGGTTATCAGCCCCAGCATTTT.

The chain recombines TRBV5-4 with TRBJ2-4; a weak D match, TRBD1 (6 bases). This CDR3 contains 17 residues. Germline CDR1 and CDR2: SGHNT and YYREEE (reference sequence). The V end lost 2 bases, the J end lost 8 bases, and 23 bases lay between the germline ends. The CDR3 DNA follows: TGTGCCAGCAGCTTCTCGGACAGTATGGGGCCCTCGGACATTCAGTACTTC. It is translated as CASSFSDSMGPSDIQYF. Filled out from reference TRBV5-4 and TRBJ2-4, the complete variable domain reads ETGVTQSPTHLIKTRGQQVTLRCSSQSGHNTVSWYQQALGQGPQFIFQYYREEENGRGNFPPRFSGLQFPNYSSELNVNALELDDSALYLCASSFSDSMGPSDIQYFGAGTRLSVL.

This clonotype was seen more than once but under ten times. The chain carries TRBV6-6 and TRBJ2-7; D remains ambiguous. V lost 6 bases, J lost 7 bases, and 13 bases lay in between. Germline CDR1 and CDR2: MNHNY and SVGAGI (reference sequence). CDR3 length equals 12 residues. The CDR3 bases are TGTGCCAGCAGCCTGCCTCGGCGGGAGCAGTACTTC. Translated, it gives CASSLPRREQYF.

This clonotype showed up many times. The CDR3 nucleotides are TGTGCCAGCAGTTCCGACTTGTGGAGCACTGAAGCTTTCTTT. This encodes CASSSDLWSTEAFF. This sequence joins TRBV28 and TRBJ1-1; D remains unclear. The CDR3 extends over 14 amino acids. Trimming removed 4 bases at V and 4 bases at J, with 13 bases between. Germline V gene sequence: CDR1 MDHEN, CDR2 SYDVKM.

This clonotype was seen a handful of times. The rearrangement links TRBV27 to TRBJ2-7; 7 positions agree with TRBD1. The CDR3 spans 15 residues. Germline lookup yields CDR1 MNHEY and CDR2 SMNVEV (reference sequence). Trimming took 6 bases from V and 2 from J; bases not matched to a gene: 10. The CDR3, as DNA: TGTGCCAGCAGCATAGGACAGGACGGCACCTACGAGCAGTACTTC. Translating it yields CASSIGQDGTYEQYF.